The 6 T cell receptor beta chains given below trace back to one sample, sequenced in a study of T cell responses to AZD1222 COVID-19 vaccine. Measured with immunoSEQ multiplex PCR; TCRdb has only the in-frame clones, and not every one. The data hold under 150,000 clones, with 70% to 90% observed a single time. The source was peripheral blood, collected on day 0 of AZD1222 vaccination. These receptors all stem from an adult in good health.

This clone was recorded once. The chain recombines TRBV19 with TRBJ1-6; D gene uncertain. CDR3 length: 13 amino acids. V was clipped by 5 bases and J by 4 bases, with 6 bases between them. Germline CDR1 LNHDA, CDR2 SQIVND (reference sequence). CDR3 protein: CASSHRYNSPLHF. CDR3 sequence (DNA): TGTGCCAGTAGTCACAGATATAATTCACCCCTCCACTTT. The full variable domain, its missing parts supplied by reference TRBV19 and TRBJ1-6, is DGGITQSPKYLFRKEGQNVTLSCEQNLNHDAMYWYRQDPGQGLRLIYYSQIVNDFQKGDIAEGYSVSREKKESFPLTVTSAQKNPTAFYLCASSHRYNSPLHFGNGTRLTVT.

The chain has TRBV4-2 and TRBJ2-7, with TRBD2 as a possible D gene (6 bases). V was clipped by 0 bases and J by 0 bases, with 9 bases between them. Germline CDR1 LGHNA, CDR2 YNFKEQ. This CDR3 is 15 amino acids long. CDR3 residues: CASSQDDGSSYEQYF. In nucleotides, the CDR3 is TGTGCCAGCAGCCAAGACGACGGGAGCTCCTACGAGCAGTACTTC.

V usage is TRBV5-1 and J usage is TRBJ1-1; the D gene is possibly TRBD1 (5 bases). The germline V gene has CDR1 SGHRS and CDR2 YFSETQ. This CDR3 is 11 amino acids long. V dropped 3 bases and J dropped 8 bases, with 8 bases sitting between them. CDR3 DNA: TGCGCCAGCAGCTGGCAGGGCGAAGCTTTCTTT. It encodes CASSWQGEAFF. Variable domain in full (rest from reference TRBV5-1 and TRBJ1-1): KAGVTQTPRYLIKTRGQQVTLSCSPISGHRSVSWYQQTPGQGLQFLFEYFSETQRNKGNFPGRFSGRQFSNSRSEMNVSTLELGDSALYLCASSWQGEAFFGQGTRLTVV.

The chain employs TRBV6-2 or TRBV6-3 and TRBJ2-3; no reliable D call. The CDR3 loop spans 12 amino acids. CDR1 and CDR2 (germline): MNHEY, SVGEGT. With 6 bases removed from V and 2 bases from J, the gap between germline ends came to 6 bases. CDR3 sequence reads: CASSPTTDTQYF. The CDR3 DNA reads TGTGCCAGCAGCCCTACCACAGATACGCAGTATTTT.

The rearrangement uses TRBV28 and TRBJ1-5; 10 nucleotides match TRBD1. The CDR3 is 14 residues long. Looked up from germline, CDR1 is MDHEN and CDR2 is SYDVKM. V shed 11 bases and J 5 bases; nucleotides not matched to a gene: 9. The CDR3 sequence: CARGGGTGDQPQHF. CDR3 sequence (DNA): TGTGCCCGCGGGGGGGGGACAGGGGATCAGCCCCAGCATTTT.

The chain joins TRBV12-3 or TRBV12-4 to TRBJ1-5; D gene unclear. The CDR3 totals 13 residues. Trimming shortened V by 5 bases and J by 6 bases, and 11 bases separated the two germline ends. CDR3 in DNA: TGTGCCAGCAGTCTACTCGGGGTTCAGCCCCAGCATTTT. Residues: CASSLLGVQPQHF.